This entry features one TCR beta chain sequence. Its specificity is not known. Every patient had mismatch repair deficiency by PCR or immunohistochemistry. The TCR-sequenced patients were a few responders to pembrolizumab. From germline, CDR1 is MNHEY and CDR2 SVGAGI. The CDR3 has 15 amino acids. Germline trimming cut 2 bases from V and 2 bases from J; bases unmatched to any gene: 3. Repertoires were generated with immunoSEQ multiplex PCR, while TCRdb's copy carries only in-frame clones and drops some. In the table there are fewer than 100,000 clones, 81% of which are singletons. This entry belongs to a study of PD-1 blockade in mismatch repair-deficient tumors. Study in general: All were previously treated, progressing patients with eleven to twelve mismatch repair-deficient cancer types. Regarding the study as a whole: After pembrolizumab, tumor-resident clones rose rapidly, then generally contracted before radiologic responses.

The sequencing here drew on peripheral blood, taken 12 weeks after starting pembrolizumab. The receptor was derived from an adult with mismatch repair-deficient cancer. The gene calls are TRBV6-5 and TRBJ2-1, with 7 bases matching TRBD1. The CDR3 DNA reads as TGTGCCAGCAGTTACACTACAGGGGCCTACAATGAGCAGTTCTTC. Its protein product is CASSYTTGAYNEQFF.